The clone carrying this TCR beta chain was seen a handful of times. Germline V gene data show CDR1 as MNHNS and CDR2 as SASEGT. CDR3 length equals 15 residues. Trimming took 5 bases from V and 3 from J, leaving 13 bases between them. The sample belongs to a study of human T cells and chemical hapten exposure. The time point denotes: pre-sensitization, week 0. Indicated treatment: therapeutic diphenylcyclopropenone sensitization with weekly scalp DPC. The study enrolled 18 to 70-year-old alopecia patients suitable for DPC. Each CDR3 protein gets one entry after TCRdb re-called the RACE reads with MiXCR. Of about 260,000 distinct CDR3 sequences listed, 7.5% to 9% are singletons.

The sequenced sample was whole blood, obtained in connection with sensitization to the hapten diphenylcyclopropenone (DPC). This sequence was found in a woman aged 40 to 50 with alopecia areata. Some clones in this sample may be carry-over from other donors' samples. V gene TRBV6-1 combines with J gene TRBJ1-4; D perhaps matches TRBD1 (6 bases). The CDR3 is CASSQRGGANEKLFF. In nucleotides, the CDR3 is TGTGCCAGCAGTCAAAGGGGGGGAGCTAATGAAAAACTGTTTTTT.